The 26 T cell receptor beta chains below come from one sample, sequenced in a study of early stage breast cancer tumors. TCRdb keeps only in-frame clones here, not all; method: immunoSEQ multiplex PCR. The sample lists 25,000 to 35,000 clones, about 59% occurring once. Sequencing input: breast tumor tissue. The receptors were gathered from a person aged 45 to 59 with breast cancer.

The chain couples TRBV9 to TRBJ2-3; 7 bases match TRBD2. V shed 0 bases, J shed 6 bases, and the junction held 7 bases outside the gene matches. Germline CDR1 is SGDLS and CDR2 is YYNGEE. The CDR3 runs 15 residues. The CDR3 DNA sequence: TGTGCCAGCAGCGTAGGGGGGGGGTGGACGGATACGCAGTATTTT. This codes for CASSVGGGWTDTQYF.

The chain employs TRBV5-6 and TRBJ2-5, with 8 bases identical to TRBD1. CDR1 is SGHDT and CDR2 is YYEEEE in the germline V gene. CDR3 length: 15 residues. The J segment lost 4 bases and the V segment lost 2 bases, leaving 7 bases of the junction unmatched. DNA of the CDR3: TGTGCCAGCAGCTTCTTGGCAGGGGGCCCAGAGACCCAGTACTTC. Residues: CASSFLAGGPETQYF. The whole variable domain, remainder taken from reference TRBV5-6 and TRBJ2-5, is DAGVTQSPTHLIKTRGQQVTLRCSPKSGHDTVSWYQQALGQGPQFIFQYYEEEERQRGNFPDRFSGHQFPNYSSELNVNALLLGDSALYLCASSFLAGGPETQYFGPGTRLLVL.

The rearrangement uses TRBV27 and TRBJ2-7; maybe TRBD1 (5 bases). The CDR3 length is 13 residues. The germline CDR1 and CDR2 sequences are MNHEY and SMNVEV (reference sequence). The V end lost 3 bases, the J end lost 4 bases, and 10 bases lay between the germline ends. The CDR3 DNA reads TGTGCCAGCAGTTTGGCCCAGGGATACGAGCAGTACTTC. Encoded protein: CASSLAQGYEQYF.

In this sample, this clone turned up a few times. The junction does not match germline at one end; this may be a read error. J is TRBJ2-3 and V is TRBV6-1, with 9 positions matching TRBD2. The CDR3 runs 16 residues. Looked up from germline, CDR1 is MNHNS and CDR2 is SASEGT. The CDR3 region is CAISEGASGIVDTQYF. The CDR3 DNA sequence: TGTGCCATCAGTGAGGGGGCTAGCGGGATTGTTGATACGCAGTATTTT.

This chain joins TRBV9 and TRBJ2-1, with 8 bases aligning to TRBD1. Germline CDR1 reads SGDLS; CDR2 reads YYNGEE. Trimming took 3 bases from V and 7 from J; bases not matched to a gene: 12. The CDR3 has 16 amino acids. The CDR3 is CASSGRQGSLINEQFF. The CDR3 nucleotides read TGTGCCAGCAGCGGGCGACAGGGGTCCCTTATAAATGAGCAGTTCTTC.

This clone has only a few counts. This chain connects TRBV9 to TRBJ1-4; D unresolved. V was shortened by 0 bases and J by 7 bases, with 16 bases between the two germline ends. Per germline, CDR1 SGDLS and CDR2 YYNGEE. This CDR3 comprises 16 residues. The CDR3 DNA reads as TGTGCCAGCAGCGTAGGCCAAGGCAACGAGGGTGAAAAACTGTTTTTT. The encoded protein is CASSVGQGNEGEKLFF.

The CDR3 protein is CASSPTTGVGQYF. The DNA for the CDR3 is TGTGCCAGCAGCCCCACGACAGGGGTCGGGCAGTACTTC. The chain employs TRBV11-2 and TRBJ2-7; 8 bases are shared with TRBD1. The V and J ends lost 5 bases and 9 bases, in that order; junction bases with no gene match: 9. The CDR3 runs to 13 residues. Germline CDR1 SGHAT, CDR2 FQNNGV.

V and J are TRBV4-1 and TRBJ1-1; D gene unclear. The V gene lost 1 base and the J gene lost 0 bases, with 15 bases spanning the gap. The germline CDR1 and CDR2 sequences are MGHRA and YSYEKL. CDR3 length: 17 amino acids. DNA of the CDR3: TGCGCCAGCAGCCAAGGCCGACTCCCGATTGTGAACACTGAAGCTTTCTTT. Its translation: CASSQGRLPIVNTEAFF.

This clone was observed a few times. The chain uses TRBV5-1 and TRBJ1-1; D gene uncertain. This CDR3 is built from 16 residues. The germline V and J ends were trimmed by 5 bases and 1 base, with 18 bases remaining between them. CDR1 SGHRS and CDR2 YFSETQ come from the germline V gene. CDR3 in DNA: TGCGCCAGCAGTTGGCCAAGGACGGCAGAGAACACTGAAGCTTTCTTT. Encoded protein: CASSWPRTAENTEAFF.

J is TRBJ1-1 and V is TRBV7-8; D not certain. V lost 3 bases and J 1 base, leaving 6 bases between the germline ends. This CDR3 is 13 amino acids long. Germline CDR1 reads SGHVS; CDR2 reads FQNEAQ. The CDR3 region is CASSFYRNTEAFF. CDR3 sequence (DNA): TGTGCCAGCAGCTTCTACAGGAACACTGAAGCTTTCTTT.

The chain couples TRBV18 to TRBJ1-3; unclear D gene. Germline CDR1 and CDR2: KGHSH and LQKENI. Trimming removed 1 base at V and 0 bases at J, with 7 bases between. The CDR3 consists of 15 residues. CDR3 sequence reads: CASSPRQYSGNTIYF. The DNA for the CDR3 is TGTGCCAGCTCACCACGCCAGTACTCTGGAAACACCATATATTTT.

CDR3 in DNA: TGTGCCACCAGCAGAGATAAGGGGGCAGGCAATCAGCCCCAGCATTTT. Protein sequence: CATSRDKGAGNQPQHF. This chain links TRBV15 with TRBJ1-5, with 7 bases identical to TRBD1. CDR1 LNHNV and CDR2 YYDKDF come from the germline V gene (reference sequence). Trimming removed 0 bases from V and 2 bases from J; junction bases left unmatched: 4. This CDR3 comprises 16 residues.

This clone was picked up a small number of times. The V and J genes are TRBV6-6 and TRBJ2-3; D gene uncertain. Per the germline V gene, CDR1 is MNHNY and CDR2 is SVGAGI (reference sequence). The CDR3 covers 14 residues. Deletions cut 4 bases from V and 5 bases from J, with 13 bases between. The CDR3 here is CASSFLGLGDTQYF. The CDR3 DNA reads as TGTGCCAGCAGTTTCCTGGGCCTCGGAGATACGCAGTATTTT.

This clone has just a few counts. This sequence joins TRBV9 and TRBJ2-2; TRBD2 matches 15 bases. The CDR3 loop spans 18 amino acids. Trimming at V came to 0 bases and at J to 5 bases, leaving 5 bases not matched to a gene. The germline CDR1 and CDR2 sequences are SGDLS and YYNGEE. The CDR3 region is CASSVAPGLAGGTGELFF. CDR3 DNA sequence: TGTGCCAGCAGCGTAGCCCCCGGACTAGCGGGAGGGACCGGGGAGCTGTTTTTT.

This clone was recorded many times. The chain employs TRBV10-3 and TRBJ1-2; no reliable D call. V was cut by 0 bases and J by 7 bases, with 6 bases left in between. The length of the CDR3 is 12 residues. From germline, CDR1 is ENHRY and CDR2 SYGVKD. Written as DNA, the CDR3 is TGTGCCATCAGTGAGTCCCGGGCTGGCTACACCTTC. It specifies CAISESRAGYTF.

V gene TRBV5-5 combines with J gene TRBJ1-2, with unresolved D. This CDR3 has 14 residues. In germline, CDR1 is SGHKS, CDR2 YYEKEE (reference sequence). V was cut by 5 bases and J by 4 bases, with 15 bases left in between. Here the CDR3 reads CASSRGQLPYGYTF. The CDR3, as DNA: TGTGCCAGCAGTAGAGGCCAACTCCCCTATGGCTACACCTTC.

The V gene is TRBV15, the J gene TRBJ1-1; 7 bases are a match to TRBD1. The V gene's germline CDR1 is LNHNV and CDR2 YYDKDF (reference sequence). With 7 bases clipped from V and 2 bases from J, the junction kept 4 bases outside the gene matches. There are 13 residues in the CDR3. The CDR3 region has the DNA TGTGCCACCACTGGACAGGCCAACACTGAAGCTTTCTTT. This gives the protein CATTGQANTEAFF.

This clone was observed a handful of times. This chain uses TRBV6-5 with TRBJ1-1; D not resolved. The CDR3 totals 12 residues. Trimming left V 5 bases short and J 3 bases short, with 7 bases between. In germline, CDR1 is MNHEY, CDR2 SVGAGI. The CDR3 loop is CASSPGYTEAFF. The CDR3 coding sequence is TGTGCCAGCAGTCCGGGTTACACTGAAGCTTTCTTT.

J is TRBJ2-2 and V is TRBV10-3; D unclear. V shed 6 bases and J shed 8 bases, with 10 bases lying between them. This CDR3 has 12 amino acids. CDR1 is ENHRY and CDR2 is SYGVKD in the germline V gene. CDR3: CAISQSEGELFF. The CDR3 DNA is TGTGCCATCAGCCAGAGTGAGGGGGAGCTGTTTTTT.

The rearrangement joins TRBV5-5 to TRBJ2-3; a possible D gene is TRBD1 (5 bases). This CDR3 has 12 amino acids. V lost 2 bases and J 13 bases, leaving 14 bases between the germline ends. Per the germline V gene, CDR1 is SGHKS and CDR2 is YYEKEE (reference sequence). The CDR3 region is CASSFRAESEYF. In DNA, the CDR3 is TGTGCCAGCAGCTTCAGGGCTGAATCGGAGTATTTT.

V gene TRBV18 combines with J gene TRBJ2-3; D is unresolved. The germline V gene has CDR1 KGHSH and CDR2 LQKENI. The ends were cut back, 0 bases at V and 3 bases at J, with 13 bases in the middle. CDR3 length: 16 amino acids. CDR3 bases: TGTGCCAGCTCACCACCCCGCCGGGTCGGAACAGATACGCAGTATTTT. Translated: CASSPPRRVGTDTQYF.

The chain carries TRBV6-1 and TRBJ2-1, with D hard to call. This CDR3 comprises 10 residues. CDR1 MNHNS and CDR2 SASEGT come from the germline V gene. V was trimmed by 5 bases and J by 9 bases, leaving 5 bases between them. CDR3: CASSYVEQFF. The CDR3 DNA is TGTGCCAGCAGTTACGTTGAGCAGTTCTTC.

The chain links TRBV30 to TRBJ1-5; unclear D gene. Germline loops: CDR1 GTSNPN, CDR2 SVGIG (reference sequence). CDR3 length: 14 residues. Trimming pared 0 bases from V and 1 base from J, leaving 7 bases between. The CDR3 nucleotides read TGTGCCTGGAGTGTACGGAGGAGCAATCAGCCCCAGCATTTT. Its protein is CAWSVRRSNQPQHF.

The V and J genes are TRBV6-1 and TRBJ2-5; D may be TRBD1 (6 bases). Looked up from germline, CDR1 is MNHNS and CDR2 is SASEGT. The CDR3 length is 13 residues. V was cut by 6 bases and J by 5 bases, with 13 bases left in between. The CDR3 region is CASRLQGGETQYF. The CDR3 coding sequence is TGTGCCAGCAGGCTACAGGGTGGGGAGACCCAGTACTTC.

V gene TRBV5-8 combines with J gene TRBJ2-5; no clear D gene. Germline CDR1 is SGHTS and CDR2 is YDEGEE. The CDR3 is made up of 13 amino acids. V was clipped by 0 bases and J by 2 bases, with 5 bases between them. In DNA form, the CDR3 reads TGTGCCAGCAGCTTGGGGCGGCAAGAGACCCAGTACTTC. It yields the protein CASSLGRQETQYF. Complete variable domain (other parts from reference TRBV5-8 and TRBJ2-5): EAGVTQSPTHLIKTRGQQATLRCSPISGHTSVYWYQQALGLGLQFLLWYDEGEERNRGNFPPRFSGRQFPNYSSELNVNALELEDSALYLCASSLGRQETQYFGPGTRLLVL.

V is TRBV19 and J is TRBJ2-1, with 10 bases matching TRBD1. CDR3 length equals 16 residues. Germline assignment: CDR1 LNHDA and CDR2 SQIVND (reference sequence). With 1 base clipped from V and 9 bases from J, the junction kept 9 bases outside the gene matches. The CDR3 protein is CASSIVLDRGLTEQFF. CDR3 nucleotide sequence: TGTGCCAGTAGTATAGTCCTAGACAGGGGGCTAACTGAGCAGTTCTTC. Full variable domain (rest looked up from reference TRBV19 and TRBJ2-1): DGGITQSPKYLFRKEGQNVTLSCEQNLNHDAMYWYRQDPGQGLRLIYYSQIVNDFQKGDIAEGYSVSREKKESFPLTVTSAQKNPTAFYLCASSIVLDRGLTEQFFGPGTRLTVL.